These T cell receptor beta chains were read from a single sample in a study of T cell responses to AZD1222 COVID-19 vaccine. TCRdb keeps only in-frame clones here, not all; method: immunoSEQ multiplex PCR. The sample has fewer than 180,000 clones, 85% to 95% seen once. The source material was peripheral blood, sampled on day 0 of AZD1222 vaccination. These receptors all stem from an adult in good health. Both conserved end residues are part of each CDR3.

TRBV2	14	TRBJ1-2	CASSDLTGGWGYTF
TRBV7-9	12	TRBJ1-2	CASSLDLYGYTF
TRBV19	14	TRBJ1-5	CASSIGYSNQPQHF
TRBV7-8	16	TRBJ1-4	CASSFSQLGTNEKLFF
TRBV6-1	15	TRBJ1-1	CASSESKYLNTEAFF
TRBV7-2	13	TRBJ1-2	CATSPRVDYGYTF
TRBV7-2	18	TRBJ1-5	CASSFSPQGAVRNQPQHF
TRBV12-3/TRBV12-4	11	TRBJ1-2	CASSRESGYTF
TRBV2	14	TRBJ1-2	CASSPLVANYGYTF
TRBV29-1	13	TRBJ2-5	CSGLTGVQETQYF
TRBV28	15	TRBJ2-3	CASSRGGTGSDTQYF
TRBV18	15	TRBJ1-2	CASSPPEGPSVVYTF
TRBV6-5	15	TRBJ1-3	CASYRPGHSGNTIYF
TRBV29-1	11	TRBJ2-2	CSVKVGGELFF
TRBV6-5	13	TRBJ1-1	CASSYSSKTEAFF
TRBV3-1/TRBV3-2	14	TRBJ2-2	CASSQIRVSGELFF
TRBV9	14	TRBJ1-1	CASSASPEGPEAFF
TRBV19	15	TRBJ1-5	CASSIAGTGGQPQHF
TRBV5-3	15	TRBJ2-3	CARSFQGGFIDTQYF
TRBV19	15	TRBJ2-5	CASSIGTGGSETQYF
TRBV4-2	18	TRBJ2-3	CASSQVGARGAGTDTQYF
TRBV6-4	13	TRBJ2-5	CASSEVVEGTQYF
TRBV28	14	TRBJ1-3	CASSSTGSGNTIYF
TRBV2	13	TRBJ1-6	CASSIDPPGTLHF
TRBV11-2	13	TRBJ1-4	CASKGKENEKLFF
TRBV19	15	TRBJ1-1	CASSMGARALSEAFF
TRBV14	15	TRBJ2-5	CASSQGDRDQETQYF
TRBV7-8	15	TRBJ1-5	CASSPSSGVGQPQHF
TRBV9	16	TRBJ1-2	CASSVSSRSGNYGYTF
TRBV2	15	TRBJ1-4	CASRKTGGAGEKLFF
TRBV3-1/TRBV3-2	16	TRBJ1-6	CASSHGPTGLYSPLHF
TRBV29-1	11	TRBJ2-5	CSMGQVGAQYF
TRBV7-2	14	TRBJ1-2	CASSLAGQGLGYTF
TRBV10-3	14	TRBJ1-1	CAISEDSPATEAFF
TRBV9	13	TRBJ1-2	CASTDFEGNGYTF
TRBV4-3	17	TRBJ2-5	CASSQDWYRQGAETQYF
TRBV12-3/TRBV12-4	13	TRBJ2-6	CASQGSGANVLTF
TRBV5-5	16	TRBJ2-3	CASSLGRAGGRDTQYF
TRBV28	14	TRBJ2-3	CASSSRGGTDTQYF
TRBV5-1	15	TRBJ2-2	CASSWHRGDTGELFF
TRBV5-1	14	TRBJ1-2	CASSEQGANYGYTF
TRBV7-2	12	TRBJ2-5	CASSSSGGTQYF
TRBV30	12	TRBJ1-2	CAWFPPYGGYTF
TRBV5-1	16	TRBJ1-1	CASSFSPPSKNTEAFF
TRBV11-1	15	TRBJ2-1	CASSLGSGADNEQFF
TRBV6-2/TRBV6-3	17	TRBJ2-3	CASSYLPEAGDSDTQYF
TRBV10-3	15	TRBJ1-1	CAISEPTGVGTEAFF
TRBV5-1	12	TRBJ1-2	CASSWDRAGYTF
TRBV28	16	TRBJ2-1	CASSLGGGDLYNEQFF
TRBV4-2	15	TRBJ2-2	CASTLGGRDTGELFF